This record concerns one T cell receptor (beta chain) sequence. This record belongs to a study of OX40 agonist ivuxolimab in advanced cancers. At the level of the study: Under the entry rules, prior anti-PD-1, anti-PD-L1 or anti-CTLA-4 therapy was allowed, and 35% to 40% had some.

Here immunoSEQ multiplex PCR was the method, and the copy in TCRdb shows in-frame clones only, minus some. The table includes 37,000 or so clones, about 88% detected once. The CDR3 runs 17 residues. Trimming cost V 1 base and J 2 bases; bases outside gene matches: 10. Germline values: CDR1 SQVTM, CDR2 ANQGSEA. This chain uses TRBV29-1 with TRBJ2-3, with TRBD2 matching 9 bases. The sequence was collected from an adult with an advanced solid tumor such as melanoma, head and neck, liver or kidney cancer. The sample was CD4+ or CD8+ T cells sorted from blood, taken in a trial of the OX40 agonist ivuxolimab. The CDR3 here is CSVEGGGAGLFTDTQYF. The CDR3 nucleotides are TGCAGCGTTGAAGGCGGGGGGGCCGGTCTTTTCACAGATACGCAGTATTTT.